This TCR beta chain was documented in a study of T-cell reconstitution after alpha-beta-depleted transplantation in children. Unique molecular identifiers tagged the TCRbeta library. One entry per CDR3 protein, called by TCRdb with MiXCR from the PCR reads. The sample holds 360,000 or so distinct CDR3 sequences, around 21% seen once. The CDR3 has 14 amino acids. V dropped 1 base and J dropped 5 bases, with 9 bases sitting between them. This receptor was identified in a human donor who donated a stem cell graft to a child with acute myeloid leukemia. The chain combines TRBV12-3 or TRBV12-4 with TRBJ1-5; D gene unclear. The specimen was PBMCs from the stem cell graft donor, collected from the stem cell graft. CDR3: CASSLGEGHQPQHF. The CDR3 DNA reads TGTGCCAGCAGTTTAGGCGAGGGCCATCAGCCCCAGCATTTT.